The 29 T cell receptor beta chains reported below all come from one sample, sequenced in a study of CD8 T cells in ankylosing spondylitis. Overall study findings and caveats: Ankylosing spondylitis blood appeared to carry a characteristic TCR beta motif of 7 or 8 highly homologous variants.

Each CDR3 protein is one row after TCRdb ran MiXCR on the 5' RACE reads. The sample records roughly 670,000 distinct CDR3 sequences, around 20% being singletons. For these TCRs, the target antigens are not known. Input material: blood, either unsorted or a sorted T cell fraction (not recorded which). The receptors come from a male donor with ankylosing spondylitis.

The chain has TRBV6-2 or TRBV6-3 and TRBJ2-1, with D perhaps matching TRBD1 or TRBD2 (5 bases each). Germline CDR1 MNHEY, CDR2 SVGEGT. This CDR3 has 13 residues. The CDR3 coding sequence is TGTCTCACGTCGGGACGGACCTACAATGAGCAGTTCTTC. The encoded protein is CLTSGRTYNEQFF.

In its sample, this clonotype was seen a few times. The V gene is TRBV6-5, the J gene TRBJ2-7; D is unclear. Germline V gene data show CDR1 as MNHEY and CDR2 as SVGAGI. The CDR3 totals 16 residues. The V gene lost 0 bases and the J gene lost 3 bases, with 15 bases spanning the gap. CDR3 loop: CASSYSLRTPHYEQYF. In nucleotides, the CDR3 is TGTGCCAGCAGTTACTCGTTGCGGACGCCCCACTACGAGCAGTACTTC.

The table lists this clonotype with many counts. This chain's CDR3 is CASSIFEGAETQYF. DNA for the CDR3: TGTGCCAGCAGTATTTTCGAGGGCGCGGAGACCCAGTACTTC. The chain combines TRBV12-3 or TRBV12-4 with TRBJ2-5, with D perhaps TRBD2 (5 bases). The CDR3 length is 14 residues. Deletions cut 5 bases from V and 5 bases from J, with 15 bases between.

The V gene is TRBV4-1, the J gene TRBJ2-7; 8 positions match TRBD2. CDR3 length equals 14 residues. The ends lost 1 base at V and 4 bases at J; junction bases unmatched: 3. CDR1 is MGHRA, CDR2 YSYEKL, per germline. The CDR3 here is CASSQAAGAYEQYF. DNA for the CDR3: TGCGCCAGCAGCCAAGCAGCGGGAGCGTACGAGCAGTACTTC.

The chain combines TRBV20-1 with TRBJ1-2, with 8 bases that match TRBD1. The CDR3 runs 13 residues. The V segment lost 1 base and the J segment 4 bases; nucleotides outside the gene matches: 2. The germline CDR1 and CDR2 sequences are DFQATT and SNEGSKA (reference sequence). The CDR3 reads CSARVTGGYGYTF. The DNA of the CDR3 is TGCAGTGCTAGAGTCACAGGGGGCTATGGCTACACCTTC.

This chain links TRBV11-2 with TRBJ2-3; D perhaps matches TRBD2 (6 bases). The V gene lost 2 bases and the J gene lost 8 bases, with 14 bases spanning the gap. The germline V gene encodes CDR1 SGHAT and CDR2 FQNNGV. This CDR3 is 14 amino acids long. The CDR3 loop reads CASSLTWDSLTQYF. The CDR3 DNA follows: TGTGCCAGCAGCTTAACGTGGGACTCCCTTACGCAGTATTTT.

The V call is TRBV7-3, the J call TRBJ2-2, with D perhaps matching TRBD2 (5 bases). Per germline, CDR1 SGHTA and CDR2 FQGTGA. CDR3 size: 14 residues. V was cut by 1 base and J by 6 bases, with 9 bases left in between. CDR3 sequence: CASSLIGGAGELFF. The CDR3 coding sequence is TGTGCCAGCAGCTTAATCGGAGGAGCCGGGGAGCTGTTTTTT.

This clonotype was seen a handful of times. The V call is TRBV29-1, the J call TRBJ2-4; tentatively, D is TRBD2 (6 bases). Germline CDR1 SQVTM, CDR2 ANQGSEA. The CDR3 covers 16 residues. The V end was cut by 4 bases, the J end by 2 bases, with 18 bases between. CDR3 in amino acids: CSVVVLTSRTKNIQYF. CDR3 nucleotides: TGCAGCGTTGTTGTTTTGACTAGTCGGACCAAAAACATTCAGTACTTC.

V usage is TRBV5-5 and J usage is TRBJ2-7; no firm D call. V shed 0 bases and J shed 1 base, with 8 bases lying between them. The CDR3 runs to 14 residues. Germline loops: CDR1 SGHKS, CDR2 YYEKEE (reference sequence). The CDR3 reads CASSLDTISYEQYF. The CDR3 DNA reads TGTGCCAGCAGCTTGGACACGATATCCTACGAGCAGTACTTC. Complete variable domain (other parts from reference TRBV5-5 and TRBJ2-7): DAGVTQSPTHLIKTRGQQVTLRCSPISGHKSVSWYQQVLGQGPQFIFQYYEKEERGRGNFPDRFSARQFPNYSSELNVNALLLGDSALYLCASSLDTISYEQYFGPGTRLTVT.

This clonotype was observed many times. The chain combines TRBV5-1 with TRBJ1-1; D is unclear. The germline V gene has CDR1 SGHRS and CDR2 YFSETQ. This CDR3 is built from 12 residues. Trimming shortened V by 0 bases and J by 5 bases, and 5 bases separated the two germline ends. CDR3 loop: CASSLDLTEAFF. The CDR3 coding sequence is TGCGCCAGCAGCTTGGACTTGACTGAAGCTTTCTTT.

The chain employs TRBV7-3 and TRBJ2-1; the D gene is possibly TRBD1 (6 bases). Germline lookup yields CDR1 SGHTA and CDR2 FQGTGA. V lost 2 bases, J lost 4 bases, and 12 bases lay in between. The CDR3 contains 15 residues. DNA for the CDR3: TGTGCCAGCAGCTTAGGGTGGACAGAGTACAATGAGCAGTTCTTC. Its translation is CASSLGWTEYNEQFF. The full variable domain, with the rest looked up from reference TRBV7-3 and TRBJ2-1, is GAGVSQTPSNKVTEKGKYVELRCDPISGHTALYWYRQSLGQGPEFLIYFQGTGAADDSGLPNDRFFAVRPEGSVSTLKIQRTERGDSAVYLCASSLGWTEYNEQFFGPGTRLTVL.

The chain carries TRBV7-3 and TRBJ2-3, with 12 nucleotides matching TRBD1. The CDR3 loop spans 15 amino acids. Losses at the gene ends were 5 bases for V and 6 bases for J; bases not matched to a gene: 6. In germline, CDR1 is SGHTA, CDR2 FQGTGA. The CDR3 spells CASSDRDRGLDTQYF. CDR3 bases: TGTGCCAGCAGCGACCGGGACAGGGGGCTGGATACGCAGTATTTT.

This chain uses TRBV7-2 with TRBJ2-7; D unresolved. Looked up from germline, CDR1 is SGHTA and CDR2 is FQGNSA. V was cut by 6 bases and J by 2 bases, with 11 bases left in between. The CDR3 length is 13 residues. The CDR3 sequence is CASRETGAYEQYF. The CDR3 coding sequence is TGTGCCAGCAGGGAGACTGGGGCCTACGAGCAGTACTTC.

This clonotype was found a few times. The chain carries TRBV25-1 and TRBJ2-7; TRBD1 is a possible D gene (5 bases). This CDR3 region has 13 residues. Germline loops: CDR1 MGHDK, CDR2 SYGVNS. V shed 8 bases and J shed 2 bases, with 13 bases lying between them. The CDR3, as DNA: TGTGCCAGCGCCGCAGGGATTGCCTACGAGCAGTACTTC. Its protein is CASAAGIAYEQYF.

The genes are TRBV7-3 and TRBJ2-2, with 7 bases that match TRBD1. In germline, CDR1 is SGHTA, CDR2 FQGTGA. V lost 6 bases to trimming and J lost 1 base; unmatched junction nucleotides: 14. This CDR3 is 18 amino acids long. The DNA for the CDR3 is TGTGCCAGCAGTCTAACCCTCAGACAGGGTAGGAACACCGGGGAGCTGTTTTTT. It yields the protein CASSLTLRQGRNTGELFF.

This clonotype showed up just a few times. The J gene is TRBJ2-5, the V gene TRBV5-6, with D perhaps TRBD2 (6 bases). The CDR3 is 14 residues long. Trimming removed 5 bases at V and 2 bases at J, with 13 bases between. Germline lookup yields CDR1 SGHDT and CDR2 YYEEEE. This chain's CDR3 is CASRSGGLQETQYF. The DNA for the CDR3 is TGTGCCAGCAGATCAGGAGGGTTGCAAGAGACCCAGTACTTC.

This clonotype was picked up many times. CDR3 coding DNA: TGCAGCGCCCTACAGGGGAACACTGAAGCTTTCTTT. It encodes CSALQGNTEAFF. The rearrangement links TRBV20-1 to TRBJ1-1, with TRBD1 as a possible D gene (6 bases). Germline assignment: CDR1 DFQATT and CDR2 SNEGSKA (reference sequence). The CDR3 consists of 12 residues.

This clonotype was detected only a few times. The chain recombines TRBV4-1 with TRBJ2-1; possibly TRBD2 for D (5 bases). Trimming took 4 bases from V and 6 from J, leaving 28 bases between them. The CDR3 covers 19 residues. Germline values: CDR1 MGHRA, CDR2 YSYEKL. CDR3 coding DNA: TGCGCCAGCAGCCTAGACCGAATTTCCTTACTAGGAGACATCAATGAGCAGTTCTTC. Protein product: CASSLDRISLLGDINEQFF.

The CDR3 sequence is CASRRLGTGGNEAFF. The CDR3 DNA reads TGCGCCAGCAGACGGCTCGGGACAGGGGGGAATGAAGCTTTCTTT. The chain is built from TRBV5-1 and TRBJ1-1; 11 bases fit TRBD1. Unmatched junction bases numbered 10, after V lost 5 bases and J lost 7 bases. CDR3 length equals 15 residues. Germline CDR1 and CDR2: SGHRS and YFSETQ.

J is TRBJ2-2 and V is TRBV15, with D perhaps TRBD1 (6 bases). V lost 3 bases and J lost 6, with 11 bases in between. CDR1 and CDR2 (germline): LNHNV, YYDKDF (reference sequence). This CDR3 region has 14 residues. CDR3 nucleotide sequence: TGTGCCACCAGCAGGCAAGGACAGTCCGGGGAGCTGTTTTTT. Translating it yields CATSRQGQSGELFF.

This clonotype was counted only a few times. The V call is TRBV12-3 or TRBV12-4, the J call TRBJ1-2, with unresolved D. V was cut by 4 bases and J by 8 bases, with 8 bases left in between. The CDR3 is 11 residues long. The CDR3 region is CASSSRSGYTF. The CDR3, as DNA: TGTGCCAGCAGTTCCCGTAGCGGCTACACCTTC.

The chain recombines TRBV5-6 with TRBJ1-2; perhaps TRBD1 as D (6 bases). The CDR3 spans 17 residues. Trimming left V 6 bases short and J 2 bases short, with 23 bases between. Looked up from germline, CDR1 is SGHDT and CDR2 is YYEEEE. CDR3 bases: TGTGCCAGCACCCCAGGGTGGTTCAGGGGAACGAACTATGGCTACACCTTC. Translation: CASTPGWFRGTNYGYTF.

This clonotype was seen more than once but under ten times. The V call is TRBV6-1, the J call TRBJ2-3; TRBD1 agrees at 9 bases. V trimming: 6 bases; J trimming: 4 bases; junction bases outside the gene matches: 8. This CDR3 contains 15 residues. CDR1 is MNHNS and CDR2 is SASEGT in the germline V gene. The CDR3 loop is CASRGNRGRSDTQYF. CDR3 in DNA: TGTGCCAGCAGAGGGAACAGGGGGCGGTCAGATACGCAGTATTTT.

This clonotype was observed a few times. This chain joins TRBV20-1 and TRBJ2-7; D may correspond to TRBD1 or TRBD2 (5 bases each). The CDR3 has 13 residues. Between the trimmed V and J ends, which lost 6 bases and 3 bases, there was a span of 15 bases. Germline V gene lookup returns CDR1 DFQATT and CDR2 SNEGSKA (reference sequence). CDR3 region: CSARGESVYEQYF. CDR3 DNA sequence: TGCAGTGCCCGAGGGGAGAGCGTCTACGAGCAGTACTTC.

The gene calls are TRBV6-5 and TRBJ2-2; 16 bases are shared with TRBD2. This CDR3 has 17 amino acids. Germline assignment: CDR1 MNHEY and CDR2 SVGAGI. The junction had 2 bases not matched to a gene; V was cut back by 2 bases and J by 5 bases. CDR3 loop: CASSYRGLAGGTGELFF. The CDR3 DNA reads as TGTGCCAGCAGTTACCGGGGACTAGCGGGGGGGACCGGGGAGCTGTTTTTT.

The CDR3 bases are TGTGCCAGCCAAGGGGGGGCCCAGCTGGGGACCCAGTACTTC. Translation gives CASQGGAQLGTQYF. V is TRBV7-9 and J is TRBJ2-5, with TRBD2 as a possible D gene (7 bases). The CDR3 loop spans 14 amino acids. Trimming took 8 bases from V and 7 from J, leaving 20 bases between them. Germline V gene data show CDR1 as SEHNR and CDR2 as FQNEAQ (reference sequence).

This clonotype is a singleton in its sample. The rearrangement uses TRBV15 and TRBJ1-1, with TRBD1 as a possible D gene (5 bases). Germline CDR1 and CDR2: LNHNV and YYDKDF (reference sequence). CDR3 size: 14 residues. V gave up 0 bases and J gave up 4 bases, with 9 bases separating them. DNA of the CDR3: TGTGCCACCAGCAGAGAAGGCGGGGGCACTGAAGCTTTCTTT. Protein sequence: CATSREGGGTEAFF.

This clonotype has only a few counts. The chain recombines TRBV5-1 with TRBJ2-3, with 10 positions matching TRBD1. The CDR3 is made up of 15 amino acids. V dropped 0 bases and J dropped 4; count of bases not matched to a gene: 2. Germline loops: CDR1 SGHRS, CDR2 YFSETQ. DNA of the CDR3: TGCGCCAGCAGCTTGGGGGGACAGGGGCCAGATACGCAGTATTTT. Encoded protein: CASSLGGQGPDTQYF. Complete variable domain (other parts from reference TRBV5-1 and TRBJ2-3): KAGVTQTPRYLIKTRGQQVTLSCSPISGHRSVSWYQQTPGQGLQFLFEYFSETQRNKGNFPGRFSGRQFSNSRSEMNVSTLELGDSALYLCASSLGGQGPDTQYFGPGTRLTVL.

This clonotype was picked up a small number of times. The chain joins TRBV7-3 to TRBJ2-5; TRBD1 is a possible D gene (6 bases). The V gene's germline CDR1 is SGHTA and CDR2 FQGTGA. The CDR3 extends over 15 amino acids. Trimming took 4 bases from V and 2 from J, leaving 14 bases between them. The CDR3 loop reads CASSSGQNLQETQYF. Here the CDR3 DNA reads TGTGCCAGCAGCTCCGGACAGAACCTACAAGAGACCCAGTACTTC.